Presented here are 16 T cell receptor beta chains from one specimen sequenced in a study of monozygotic twins with inflammatory bowel disease (dated by TCRdb to about 2019). The library was built by means of 5' RACE. The sequencer listed for this sample is Illumina HiSeq 2500. Following reprocessing of the reads by TCRdb, the data hold one row per CDR3 protein sequence and no DNA is available. The table kept for this sample lists roughly 200,000 distinct CDR3 sequences. Of the sample, more than 7.5% is held by the ten largest clones. The sample was blood. These receptors were collected from a human donor with ulcerative colitis or Crohn's disease, or a healthy co-twin of an affected twin (not recorded which).

The chain employs TRBV28 and TRBJ2-3. This CDR3 has 11 amino acids. The germline CDR1 and CDR2 sequences are MDHEN and SYDVKM. The CDR3 sequence: CASSGRDTQYF.

This chain uses TRBV6-5 with TRBJ1-1. This CDR3 has 15 residues. Germline V gene lookup returns CDR1 MNHEY and CDR2 SVGAGI. The CDR3 sequence: CASSYSWTGNTEAFF.

This rearrangement joins TRBV14 to TRBJ2-2; the D gene TCRdb calls, TRBD1, cannot be checked with no DNA. CDR1 is SGHDN, CDR2 FVKESK, per germline. The CDR3 runs to 15 residues. The CDR3 protein is CASSRTETNTGELFF.

The rearrangement uses TRBV5-1 and TRBJ1-1. The CDR3 is 14 residues long. In germline, CDR1 is SGHRS, CDR2 YFSETQ. The CDR3 reads CASSLELGITEAFF.

V is TRBV24-1 and J is TRBJ2-1; TCRdb picks TRBD2, but there is no DNA to check that call. This CDR3 is 16 amino acids long. Germline loops: CDR1 KGHDR, CDR2 SFDVKD. CDR3 protein: CATSDPGPAAYNEQFF.

The chain has TRBV24-1 and TRBJ2-2; TCRdb's D call of TRBD1 is untestable without DNA. CDR1 is KGHDR and CDR2 is SFDVKD in the germline V gene. The CDR3 covers 17 residues. CDR3 in amino acids: CATSESTGTGITGELFF.

J is TRBJ1-5 and V is TRBV21-1. TRBV21-1 is marked as a pseudogene. The CDR3 extends over 19 amino acids. The CDR3 sequence: CASSQRAARPRRSNQPQHF.

The chain joins TRBV3-1 to TRBJ2-3. Germline assignment: CDR1 LGHDT and CDR2 YNNKEL (reference sequence). There are 15 residues in the CDR3. CDR3 loop: CASSQGAASTDTQYF.

V is TRBV27 and J is TRBJ2-1. This CDR3 region has 14 residues. Per the germline V gene, CDR1 is MNHEY and CDR2 is SMNVEV (reference sequence). The CDR3: CAGSASRANNEQFF.

The V call is TRBV2, the J call TRBJ1-5; TCRdb's D call of TRBD1 is untestable without DNA. CDR3 length equals 14 residues. Germline values: CDR1 SNHLY, CDR2 FYNNEI. CDR3: CASRGDRVNQPQHF. The full variable domain, rest sourced from reference TRBV2 and TRBJ1-5, is EPEVTQTPSHQVTQMGQEVILRCVPISNHLYFYWYRQILGQKVEFLVSFYNNEISEKSEIFDDQFSVERPDGSNFTLKIRSTKLEDSAMYFCASRGDRVNQPQHFGDGTRLSIL.

V gene TRBV12-3 or TRBV12-4 combines with J gene TRBJ2-1; the TRBD2 assignment by TCRdb is unverifiable without DNA. The CDR3 extends over 14 amino acids. The CDR3 spells CASSPSPSGNEQFF.

The rearrangement uses TRBV5-5 and TRBJ1-2. The germline V gene encodes CDR1 SGHKS and CDR2 YYEKEE (reference sequence). The CDR3 runs 13 residues. This CDR3 is CASSLWASVGYTF.

The chain couples TRBV7-8 to TRBJ2-1; checking the TCRdb D call of TRBD2 is not possible without DNA. In germline, CDR1 is SGHVS, CDR2 FQNEAQ. The CDR3 consists of 20 residues. The CDR3 reads CASSLPLDQPGLAGITEQFF.

The rearrangement links TRBV5-1 to TRBJ1-4. Germline values: CDR1 SGHRS, CDR2 YFSETQ. This CDR3 is 15 amino acids long. The CDR3 reads CASSADPAPNEKLFF.

The chain couples TRBV4-1 to TRBJ1-3; the TRBD1 assignment by TCRdb is unverifiable without DNA. Germline assignment: CDR1 MGHRA and CDR2 YSYEKL. The CDR3 spans 14 residues. The CDR3 loop reads CASSPGTLGNTIYF.

The V and J genes are TRBV6-6 and TRBJ1-1. The germline V gene encodes CDR1 MNHNY and CDR2 SVGAGI (reference sequence). This CDR3 has 13 residues. CDR3 residues: CASSPGSYTEAFF.